The 13 T cell receptor beta chains given below trace back to one sample, sequenced in a study of CD8 T cells in ankylosing spondylitis. TCRdb re-analysed the 5' RACE reads in MiXCR, keeping a single row per CDR3 protein. The table records 270,000 or so distinct CDR3 sequences, over 15% of them present only once. The sample was blood, either unsorted or a sorted T cell fraction (not recorded which). Source of these receptors: a male donor with ankylosing spondylitis or in good health (not recorded which).

DNA of the CDR3: TGTGCCACGGGACTAGCGGGAGTAGCGGAGACCCAGTACTTC. Its protein product is CATGLAGVAETQYF. The chain has TRBV6-2 or TRBV6-3 and TRBJ2-5; TRBD2 aligns across 14 bases. The CDR3 extends over 14 amino acids. The V gene's germline CDR1 is MNHEY and CDR2 SVGEGT. After removal of 10 bases from V and 5 bases from J, the junction contained 6 bases not matched to a gene.

This clonotype appeared once. The chain links TRBV2 to TRBJ2-3; D possibly corresponds to TRBD2 (5 bases). The CDR3 runs 15 residues. Trimming stripped 2 bases from V and 8 bases from J, with 17 bases between. Germline V gene sequence: CDR1 SNHLY, CDR2 FYNNEI. CDR3 residues: CASSENRDTEGTQYF. In DNA, the CDR3 is TGTGCCAGCAGTGAAAACCGAGACACCGAGGGTACGCAGTATTTT.

This clonotype appeared a few times. The rearrangement joins TRBV5-1 to TRBJ2-7, with D uncertain. The CDR3 length is 11 residues. V was clipped by 0 bases and J by 5 bases, with 3 bases between them. The germline V gene encodes CDR1 SGHRS and CDR2 YFSETQ. CDR3 loop: CASSLANEQYF. In DNA, the CDR3 is TGCGCCAGCAGCTTGGCTAACGAGCAGTACTTC.

This clonotype was observed at least ten times. The chain carries TRBV11-2 and TRBJ2-1, with no clear D. The CDR3 consists of 14 residues. Trimming removed 1 base at V and 10 bases at J, with 14 bases between. Germline CDR1 SGHAT, CDR2 FQNNGV. CDR3 coding DNA: TGTGCCAGCAGCTTAGGACTTGGCCGCCCGGAGCAGTTCTTC. Protein sequence: CASSLGLGRPEQFF.

The rearrangement links TRBV28 to TRBJ2-2; 7 bases fit TRBD1. Germline V gene data show CDR1 as MDHEN and CDR2 as SYDVKM. This CDR3 has 17 amino acids. The ends lost 4 bases at V and 1 base at J; junction bases unmatched: 9. The CDR3 reads CASSSIATGKNTGELFF. The CDR3 DNA sequence: TGTGCCAGCAGTTCCATCGCGACAGGGAAGAACACCGGGGAGCTGTTTTTT.

This clonotype was seen a handful of times. The genes are TRBV12-3 or TRBV12-4 and TRBJ2-1; weak D call: TRBD1 (6 bases). The CDR3 loop spans 12 amino acids. Trimming stripped 7 bases from V and 13 bases from J, with 17 bases between. The CDR3 nucleotides are TGTGCCAGCACCATCTCCAGGGGCAGTCAGTTCTTC. Translating gives CASTISRGSQFF.

This chain connects TRBV29-1 to TRBJ2-7; 8 nucleotides align to TRBD2. Per germline, CDR1 SQVTM and CDR2 ANQGSEA. The J segment lost 3 bases and the V segment lost 7 bases, leaving 8 bases of the junction unmatched. This CDR3 is built from 13 residues. The CDR3 DNA sequence: TGCAGCGCAGCTAGCGGGCCGATCTACGAGCAGTACTTC. Its protein product is CSAASGPIYEQYF.

This clonotype was seen a handful of times. J is TRBJ1-5 and V is TRBV21-1; TRBD1, the D gene given by the table, was not confirmed from the DNA. TRBV21-1 is a pseudogene. The CDR3 is 16 amino acids. As DNA, the CDR3 is TGTGCCAGCAGCAACAGACTTACCCGGGTAGGCCAGCCCCAGCATTTT. Encoded protein: CASSNRLTRVGQPQHF.

This clonotype is a singleton in its sample. J is TRBJ2-5 and V is TRBV15, with a tentative D call TRBD1 (6 bases). The CDR3 sequence is 14 residues long. CDR1 and CDR2 from the germline V gene are LNHNV and YYDKDF (reference sequence). Trimming took 5 bases from V and 1 from J, leaving 11 bases between them. The CDR3 here is CATSPYRAQETQYF. In DNA, the CDR3 is TGTGCCACCAGCCCTTACAGGGCCCAAGAGACCCAGTACTTC.

The rearrangement uses TRBV29-1 and TRBJ2-7; D gene ambiguous. The CDR3 length is 13 residues. The germline gives CDR1 SQVTM, CDR2 ANQGSEA. The ends were cut back, 3 bases at V and 0 bases at J, with 9 bases in the middle. The CDR3 region is CSVEDDNSYEQYF. DNA for the CDR3: TGCAGCGTTGAGGACGATAACTCCTACGAGCAGTACTTC.

A few counts support this clonotype. The chain recombines TRBV5-6 with TRBJ2-5; weak D call: TRBD2 (7 bases). The CDR3 covers 17 residues. Trimming took off 0 bases at V and 1 base at J, with 16 bases between the two ends. CDR1 is SGHDT, CDR2 YYEEEE, per germline. The chain's CDR3 is CASSLATGGRAQETQYF. The CDR3 coding sequence is TGTGCCAGCAGCTTGGCCACGGGGGGCAGGGCCCAAGAGACCCAGTACTTC.

The table lists this clonotype with a few counts. The J gene is TRBJ2-7, the V gene TRBV27; D unclear. The CDR3 contains 14 residues. Germline CDR1 and CDR2: MNHEY and SMNVEV (reference sequence). Between the trimmed V and J ends, which lost 0 bases and 3 bases, there was a span of 9 bases. CDR3 sequence reads: CASSLSYGNYEQYF. CDR3 bases: TGTGCCAGCAGTTTATCCTACGGAAACTACGAGCAGTACTTC.

The chain couples TRBV29-1 to TRBJ2-7; tentative D call: TRBD2 (5 bases). Germline assignment: CDR1 SQVTM and CDR2 ANQGSEA. Between the trimmed V and J ends, which lost 5 bases and 3 bases, there was a span of 14 bases. This CDR3 contains 13 residues. CDR3 sequence reads: CSVKTDLSYEQYF. The CDR3 bases are TGCAGCGTTAAAACGGACTTAAGCTACGAGCAGTACTTC.